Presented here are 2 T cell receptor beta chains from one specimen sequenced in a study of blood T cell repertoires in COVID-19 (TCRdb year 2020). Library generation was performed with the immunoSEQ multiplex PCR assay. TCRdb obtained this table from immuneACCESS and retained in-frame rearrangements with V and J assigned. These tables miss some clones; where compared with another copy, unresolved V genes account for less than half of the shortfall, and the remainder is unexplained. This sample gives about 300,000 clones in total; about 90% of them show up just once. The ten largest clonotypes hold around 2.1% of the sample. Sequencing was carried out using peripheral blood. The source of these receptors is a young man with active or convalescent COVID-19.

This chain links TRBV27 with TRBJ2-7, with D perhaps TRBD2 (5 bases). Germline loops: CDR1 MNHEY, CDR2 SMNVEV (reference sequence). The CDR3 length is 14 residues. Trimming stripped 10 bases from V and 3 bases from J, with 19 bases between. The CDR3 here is CATRLAAGSYEQYF. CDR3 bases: TGTGCCACCAGACTCGCCGCTGGGAGCTACGAGCAGTACTTC.

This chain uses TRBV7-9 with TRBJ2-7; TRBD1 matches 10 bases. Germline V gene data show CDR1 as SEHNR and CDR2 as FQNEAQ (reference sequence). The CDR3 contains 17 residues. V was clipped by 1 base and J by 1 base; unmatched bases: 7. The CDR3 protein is CASSLVSSGQGSYEQYF. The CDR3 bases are TGTGCCAGCAGCTTAGTCAGTTCGGGACAGGGGTCCTACGAGCAGTACTTC.